Listed here are 11 T cell receptor beta chains from one sample, sequenced in a study of HIV-infected patients and healthy controls. Reverse transcription used around 480 ng RNA and constant-region primers for alpha and beta. Separate chain-specific third strand synthesis with multiplexing indices produced the alpha and beta libraries. Each CDR3 protein gets one entry after TCRdb re-called the 5' RACE reads with MiXCR. The table records about 18,000 distinct CDR3 sequences, roughly a tenth of them present only once. Whole blood was used without fractionation, so all unsorted peripheral T cells were included. The sample was blood. Receptors originate from an adult in good health.

This chain links TRBV5-4 with TRBJ2-2; TRBD2 matches 10 bases. Germline V lookup: CDR1 SGHNT, CDR2 YYREEE (reference sequence). The CDR3 has 17 amino acids. The V gene end was trimmed by 0 bases and the J gene end by 4 bases; junction bases not matched to a gene: 6. In DNA, the CDR3 is TGTGCCAGCAGCTTGGCCAGCGGGAGGGCGGCCACCGGGGAGCTGTTTTTT. This gives the protein CASSLASGRAATGELFF.

This clonotype was picked up many times. The chain carries TRBV2 and TRBJ1-5, with D maybe TRBD1 (6 bases). The germline V gene encodes CDR1 SNHLY and CDR2 FYNNEI. With 10 bases removed from V and 4 bases from J, the gap between germline ends came to 14 bases. The CDR3 is made up of 13 amino acids. The CDR3 here is CATQGLRNQPQHF. The CDR3 DNA follows: TGTGCCACCCAGGGGCTCCGTAATCAGCCCCAGCATTTT.

This clonotype was found a few times. The J gene is TRBJ1-1, the V gene TRBV29-1; 12 bases line up with TRBD1. V was pared by 6 bases and J by 4 bases, with 3 bases of the junction left unmatched. The CDR3 length is 13 residues. Germline CDR1 and CDR2: SQVTM and ANQGSEA. The CDR3 nucleotides are TGCAGCGTGGGACAGGGGGCAGGCACTGAAGCTTTCTTT. Protein sequence: CSVGQGAGTEAFF.

This clonotype was observed at least ten times. The chain couples TRBV5-1 to TRBJ2-3; the match to TRBD1 covers 9 bases. Germline V gene sequence: CDR1 SGHRS, CDR2 YFSETQ. Trimming took 3 bases from V and 1 from J; bases not matched to a gene: 6. This CDR3 comprises 16 residues. The DNA for the CDR3 is TGCGCCAGCAGCTACACAGGGGGCCCAGGCACAGATACGCAGTATTTT. Protein sequence: CASSYTGGPGTDTQYF.

This clonotype came up a few times. This sequence joins TRBV29-1 and TRBJ1-2, with 7 nucleotides matching TRBD1. CDR3 length: 12 residues. Germline V gives CDR1 SQVTM, CDR2 ANQGSEA. The V segment lost 1 base and the J segment 13 bases; nucleotides outside the gene matches: 9. In DNA form, the CDR3 reads TGCAGCGTTGAAGCTGGAGGGGGCGCTTTCACCTTC. Protein sequence: CSVEAGGGAFTF. The full variable domain, rest sourced from reference TRBV29-1 and TRBJ1-2, is SAVISQKPSRDICQRGTSLTIQCQVDSQVTMMFWYRQQPGQSLTLIATANQGSEATYESGFVIDKFPISRPNLTFSTLTVSNMSPEDSSIYLCSVEAGGGAFTFGSGTRLTVV.

This clonotype was observed many times. The chain combines TRBV27 with TRBJ2-1; TRBD2 matches 7 bases. Germline-derived CDR1 and CDR2 are MNHEY and SMNVEV (reference sequence). The V and J ends lost 4 bases and 12 bases, in that order; junction bases with no gene match: 9. The CDR3 is made up of 13 amino acids. CDR3 sequence: CASSWGGGERQFF. In DNA form, the CDR3 reads TGTGCCAGCAGTTGGGGGGGAGGGGAGAGGCAGTTCTTC.

The chain combines TRBV18 with TRBJ2-7; the D gene is possibly TRBD1 (6 bases). Trimming cost V 2 bases and J 1 base, with 12 bases left between them. The CDR3 has 15 residues. Germline V gene lookup returns CDR1 KGHSH and CDR2 LQKENI. CDR3 in amino acids: CASSPIRGRSYEQYF. The CDR3 coding sequence is TGTGCCAGCTCACCAATCAGGGGACGGTCCTACGAGCAGTACTTC.

The sample holds many counts of this clonotype. The chain carries TRBV5-1 and TRBJ2-2; D might be TRBD1 (7 bases). Trimming shortened V by 0 bases and J by 6 bases, and 12 bases separated the two germline ends. This CDR3 is built from 15 residues. Germline V CDR1 and CDR2: SGHRS, YFSETQ. CDR3 nucleotide sequence: TGCGCCAGCAGCTTGGGAGACAGGGAGGCCGGGGAGCTGTTTTTT. Its protein is CASSLGDREAGELFF.

This clonotype was counted at least ten times. The rearrangement joins TRBV12-3 or TRBV12-4 to TRBJ2-6; D unresolved. There are 15 residues in the CDR3. Trimming pared 3 bases from V and 0 bases from J, leaving 6 bases between. The chain's CDR3 is CASSFKGSGANVLTF. The CDR3 DNA follows: TGTGCCAGCAGTTTTAAGGGCTCTGGGGCCAACGTCCTGACTTTC.

This clonotype was counted at least ten times. The CDR3 protein is CAISPGETQYF. As DNA, the CDR3 is TGTGCCATCAGCCCCGGGGAGACCCAGTACTTC. The chain is built from TRBV10-3 and TRBJ2-5; D unclear. The CDR3 sequence is 11 residues long. Germline assignment: CDR1 ENHRY and CDR2 SYGVKD. V lost 6 bases and J 5 bases, leaving 7 bases between the germline ends.

This clonotype occurred many times. This chain joins TRBV20-1 and TRBJ2-4; unclear D gene. The V and J ends lost 6 bases and 0 bases respectively, with 9 bases between them. There are 13 residues in the CDR3. Germline V gene lookup returns CDR1 DFQATT and CDR2 SNEGSKA (reference sequence). The CDR3 spells CSAEAVAKNIQYF. Here the CDR3 DNA reads TGCAGTGCCGAGGCGGTAGCCAAAAACATTCAGTACTTC.